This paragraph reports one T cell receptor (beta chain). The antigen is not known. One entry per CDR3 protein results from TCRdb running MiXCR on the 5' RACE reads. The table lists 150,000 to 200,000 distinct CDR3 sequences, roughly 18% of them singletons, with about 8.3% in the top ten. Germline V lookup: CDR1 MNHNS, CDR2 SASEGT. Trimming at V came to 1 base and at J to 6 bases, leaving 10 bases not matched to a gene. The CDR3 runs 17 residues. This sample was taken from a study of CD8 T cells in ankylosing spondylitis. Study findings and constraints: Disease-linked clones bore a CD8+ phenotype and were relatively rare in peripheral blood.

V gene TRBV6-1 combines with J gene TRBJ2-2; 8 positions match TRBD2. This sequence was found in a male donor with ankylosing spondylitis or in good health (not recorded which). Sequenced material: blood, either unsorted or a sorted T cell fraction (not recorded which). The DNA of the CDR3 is TGTGCCAGCAGTGAAGGGACTAGCTCATTATGGGCCGGGGAGCTGTTTTTT. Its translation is CASSEGTSSLWAGELFF.